The 4 T cell receptor beta chains in this list originate from one sample, sequenced in a study of beta chain features in type 1 diabetes. Notes on the study in general: Researchers report that Type 1 diabetes patients had moderately but significantly shorter TCRB CDR3s across all four CD4+ subsets.

Their antigen targets remain unknown. Expressed TCRB transcripts got sequenced, as all isolated RNA was reverse transcribed. The protocol was immunoSEQ multiplex PCR, while the TCRdb copy is restricted to in-frame clones and leaves out a portion. The sample yields about 740,000 clones, roughly 13% seen once. The sample was naive CD4+ T cells from blood. These receptors all stem from a man between 18 and 29 years old with type 1 diabetes.

This clone was counted between two and nine times. This chain joins TRBV19 and TRBJ2-2, with a weak D call TRBD2 (6 bases). The germline V gene encodes CDR1 LNHDA and CDR2 SQIVND (reference sequence). This CDR3 comprises 14 residues. Trimming removed 3 bases from V and 3 bases from J, with 8 bases in between. The CDR3 nucleotides read TGTGCCAGTAGTATTGGAGGGTACACCGGGGAGCTGTTTTTT. This translates into CASSIGGYTGELFF.

The gene calls are TRBV7-9 and TRBJ1-2; D not certain. The germline V and J ends were trimmed by 1 base and 3 bases, with 9 bases remaining between them. CDR1 SEHNR and CDR2 FQNEAQ come from the germline V gene (reference sequence). The CDR3 totals 14 residues. This CDR3 reads CASSLDAGDYGYTF. CDR3 nucleotide sequence: TGTGCCAGCAGCTTAGACGCCGGGGACTATGGCTACACCTTC.

This clone has just a few counts. The chain couples TRBV4-1 to TRBJ1-1; D is possibly TRBD1 (6 bases). This CDR3 region has 14 residues. V lost 0 bases, J lost 7 bases, and 12 bases lay in between. From germline, CDR1 is MGHRA and CDR2 YSYEKL. CDR3 protein: CASSQDRAGDEAFF. In nucleotides, the CDR3 is TGCGCCAGCAGCCAAGATCGGGCAGGGGATGAAGCTTTCTTT.

V usage is TRBV30 and J usage is TRBJ2-5; TRBD1 might be the D (6 bases). The V end lost 0 bases, the J end lost 5 bases, and 13 bases lay between the germline ends. The CDR3 consists of 14 residues. Germline CDR1 and CDR2: GTSNPN and SVGIG (reference sequence). Here the CDR3 DNA reads TGTGCCTGGAGTGTAAAGGGGGTCGGTGAGACCCAGTACTTC. Translated: CAWSVKGVGETQYF. The full variable domain, its missing parts supplied by reference TRBV30 and TRBJ2-5, is SQTIHQWPATLVQPVGSPLSLECTVEGTSNPNLYWYRQAAGRGLQLLFYSVGIGQISSEVPQNLSASRPQDRQFILSSKKLLLSDSGFYLCAWSVKGVGETQYFGPGTRLLVL.